Included here is one TCR beta chain sequence, with context. The sample is drawn from a study of control samples from healthy donors and cancer patients. The CDR3 covers 15 residues. J gave up 4 bases and V 0 bases, and 4 bases lay outside the gene matches. The germline gives CDR1 SGDLS, CDR2 YYNGEE. Sequenced by immunoSEQ multiplex PCR; TCRdb stores in-frame clones only, minus some. The sample carries 400,000 to 450,000 clones, 75% to 95% recorded once. Sequenced sample: PBMCs. This TCR was recovered from a middle-aged man with head and neck cancer. The chain uses TRBV9 and TRBJ2-3, with 8 bases aligning to TRBD2. This chain's CDR3 is CASSVEGTSSDTQYF. Written as DNA, the CDR3 is TGTGCCAGCAGCGTAGAAGGGACTAGTTCAGATACGCAGTATTTT.